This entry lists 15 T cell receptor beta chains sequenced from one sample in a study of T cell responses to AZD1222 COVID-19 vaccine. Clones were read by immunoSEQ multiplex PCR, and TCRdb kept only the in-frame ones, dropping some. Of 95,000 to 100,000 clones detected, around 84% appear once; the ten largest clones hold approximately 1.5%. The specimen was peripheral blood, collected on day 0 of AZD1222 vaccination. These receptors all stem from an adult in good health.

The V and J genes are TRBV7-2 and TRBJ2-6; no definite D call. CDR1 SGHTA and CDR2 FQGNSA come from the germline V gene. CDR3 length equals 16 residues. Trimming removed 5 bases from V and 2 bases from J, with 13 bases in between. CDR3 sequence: CASSPRTFPGANVLTF. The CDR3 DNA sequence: TGTGCCAGCAGCCCGAGGACCTTTCCTGGGGCCAACGTCCTGACTTTC.

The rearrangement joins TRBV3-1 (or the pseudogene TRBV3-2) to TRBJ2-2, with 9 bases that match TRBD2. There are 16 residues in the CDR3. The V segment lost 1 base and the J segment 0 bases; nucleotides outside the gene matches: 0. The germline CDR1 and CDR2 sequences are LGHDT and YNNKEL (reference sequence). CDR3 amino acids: CASSQGTSANTGELFF. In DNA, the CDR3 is TGTGCCAGCAGCCAAGGGACTAGCGCGAACACCGGGGAGCTGTTTTTT.

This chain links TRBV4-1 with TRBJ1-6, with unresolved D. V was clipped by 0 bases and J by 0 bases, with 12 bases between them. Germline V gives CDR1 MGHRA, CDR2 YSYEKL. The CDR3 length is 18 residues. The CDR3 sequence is CASSQDFDYSSYNSPLHF. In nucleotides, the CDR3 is TGCGCCAGCAGCCAAGATTTTGACTACAGCTCCTATAATTCACCCCTCCACTTT.

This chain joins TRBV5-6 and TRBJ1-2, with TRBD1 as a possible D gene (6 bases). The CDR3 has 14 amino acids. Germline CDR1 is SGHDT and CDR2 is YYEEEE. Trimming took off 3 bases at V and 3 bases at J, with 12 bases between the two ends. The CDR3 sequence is CASSWEGGHYGYTF. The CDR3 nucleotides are TGTGCCAGCAGCTGGGAGGGGGGTCACTATGGCTACACCTTC.

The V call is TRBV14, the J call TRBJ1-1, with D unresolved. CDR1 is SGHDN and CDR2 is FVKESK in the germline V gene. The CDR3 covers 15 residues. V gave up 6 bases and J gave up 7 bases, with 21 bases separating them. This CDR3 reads CASRIYLPGVGEAFF. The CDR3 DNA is TGTGCCAGCAGGATCTATCTCCCCGGGGTTGGTGAAGCTTTCTTT. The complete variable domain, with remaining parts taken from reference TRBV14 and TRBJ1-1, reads EAGVTQFPSHSVIEKGQTVTLRCDPISGHDNLYWYRRVMGKEIKFLLHFVKESKQDESGMPNNRFLAERTGGTYSTLKVQPAELEDSGVYFCASRIYLPGVGEAFFGQGTRLTVV.

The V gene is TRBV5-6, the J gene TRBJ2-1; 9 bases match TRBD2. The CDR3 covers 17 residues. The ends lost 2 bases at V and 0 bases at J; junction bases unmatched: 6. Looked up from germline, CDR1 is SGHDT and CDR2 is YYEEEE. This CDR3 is CASSLGLAKSSYNEQFF. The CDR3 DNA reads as TGTGCCAGCAGCTTAGGACTAGCGAAGAGCTCCTACAATGAGCAGTTCTTC.

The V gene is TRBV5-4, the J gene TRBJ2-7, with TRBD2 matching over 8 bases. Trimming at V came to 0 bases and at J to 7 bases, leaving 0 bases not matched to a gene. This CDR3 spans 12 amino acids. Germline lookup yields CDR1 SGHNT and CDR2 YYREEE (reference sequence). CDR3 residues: CASSLERGEQYF. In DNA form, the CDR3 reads TGTGCCAGCAGCTTGGAGCGGGGGGAGCAGTACTTC.

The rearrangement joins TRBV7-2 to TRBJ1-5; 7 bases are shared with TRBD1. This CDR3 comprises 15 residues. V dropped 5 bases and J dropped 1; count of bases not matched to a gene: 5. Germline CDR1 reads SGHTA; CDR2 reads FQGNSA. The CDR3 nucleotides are TGTGCCAGCAGCCCGGGACAGACCAGCAATCAGCCCCAGCATTTT. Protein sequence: CASSPGQTSNQPQHF.

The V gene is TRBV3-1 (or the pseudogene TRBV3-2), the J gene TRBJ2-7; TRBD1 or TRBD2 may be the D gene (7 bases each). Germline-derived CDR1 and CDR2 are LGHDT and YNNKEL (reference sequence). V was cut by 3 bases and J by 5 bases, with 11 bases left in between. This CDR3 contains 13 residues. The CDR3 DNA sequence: TGTGCCAGCAGCCAGACAGGGAGGGACGAGCAGTACTTC. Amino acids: CASSQTGRDEQYF.

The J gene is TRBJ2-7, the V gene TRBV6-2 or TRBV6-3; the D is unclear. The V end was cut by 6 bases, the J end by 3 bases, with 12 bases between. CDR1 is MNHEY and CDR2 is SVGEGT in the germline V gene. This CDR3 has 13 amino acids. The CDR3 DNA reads TGTGCCAGCAGCAATAGCATTAGCTACGAGCAGTACTTC. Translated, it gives CASSNSISYEQYF.

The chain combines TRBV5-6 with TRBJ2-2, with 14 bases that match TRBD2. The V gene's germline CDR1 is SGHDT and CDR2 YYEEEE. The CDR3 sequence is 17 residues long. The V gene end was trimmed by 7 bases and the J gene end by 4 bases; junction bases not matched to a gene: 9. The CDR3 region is CASGGLAGAVSTGELFF. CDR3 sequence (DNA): TGTGCCAGCGGGGGACTAGCGGGAGCGGTTTCCACCGGGGAGCTGTTTTTT.

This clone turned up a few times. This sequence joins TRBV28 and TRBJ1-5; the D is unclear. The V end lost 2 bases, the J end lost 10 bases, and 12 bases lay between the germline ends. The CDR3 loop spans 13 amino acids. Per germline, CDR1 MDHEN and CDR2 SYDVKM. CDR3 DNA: TGTGCCAGCAGTTTAGGGTCATTTTCACCCCAGCATTTT. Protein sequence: CASSLGSFSPQHF.

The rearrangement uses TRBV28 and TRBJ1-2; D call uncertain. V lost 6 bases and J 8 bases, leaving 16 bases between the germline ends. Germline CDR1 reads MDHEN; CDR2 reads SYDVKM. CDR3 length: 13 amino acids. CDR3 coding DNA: TGTGCCAGCAGGCGGACCCAACTCCGGGGCTACACCTTC. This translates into CASRRTQLRGYTF.

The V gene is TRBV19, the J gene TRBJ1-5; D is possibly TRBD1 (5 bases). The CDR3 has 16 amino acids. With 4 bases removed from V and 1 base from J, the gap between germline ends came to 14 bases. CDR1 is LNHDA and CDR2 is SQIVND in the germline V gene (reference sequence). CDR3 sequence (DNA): TGTGCCAGTAGTACCCCAGGGCGGGCGAGCAATCAGCCCCAGCATTTT. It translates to CASSTPGRASNQPQHF.

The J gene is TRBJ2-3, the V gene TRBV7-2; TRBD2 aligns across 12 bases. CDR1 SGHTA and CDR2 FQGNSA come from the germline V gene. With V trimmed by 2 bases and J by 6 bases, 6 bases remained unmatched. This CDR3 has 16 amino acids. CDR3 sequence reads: CASSLSLAGGADTQYF. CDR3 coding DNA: TGTGCCAGCAGCTTATCACTAGCGGGGGGAGCGGATACGCAGTATTTT.